This T cell receptor (beta chain) stems from a study of T cells in Graves' hyperthyroidism and ophthalmopathy. TCR beta CDR3 region amplification was performed from RNA transcripts. The primer set for the first-round RT-PCR of the TCR CDR3 was HTBI. Using its own MiXCR run on the multiplex PCR reads, TCRdb lists one record per CDR3 protein. The data show about 590,000 distinct CDR3 sequences, around 16% seen once. This clonotype was detected many times. Its target is unknown. CDR3 length: 14 amino acids. The J segment lost 1 base and the V segment lost 5 bases, leaving 7 bases of the junction unmatched. Germline CDR1 is GTSNPN and CDR2 is SVGIG (reference sequence). Broader study findings: In blood, most of the thyroid clonotypes expanded above 0.001 were also present.

Over 18 months, lack of ophthalmopathy progression marked Graves' hyperthyroidism as stable. Clinical symptoms, serum thyroxine and TRAb, thyroid ultrasound and orbital computed tomography were used for the diagnoses. This TCR derives from a woman between 25 and 40 years old with Graves' hyperthyroidism. The specimen sequenced was blood. This chain links TRBV30 with TRBJ1-1; 7 nucleotides agree with TRBD1. CDR3 in amino acids: CAWVGDSKNTEAFF. DNA of the CDR3: TGTGCCTGGGTCGGGGACAGTAAGAACACTGAAGCTTTCTTT.